The 19 T cell receptor beta chains reported below all come from one sample, sequenced in a study of somatic mutations in cytotoxic T cells in rheumatoid arthritis. The data were produced by immunoSEQ multiplex PCR, yet TCRdb's version contains in-frame clones alone and is incomplete. The sample carries 12,000 or so clones, roughly 87% recorded once. Sequences were obtained from CD8+ T cells sorted from blood. Receptor source: an older woman in good health.

V usage is TRBV5-1 and J usage is TRBJ1-1; D possibly corresponds to TRBD1 (5 bases). Germline CDR1 reads SGHRS; CDR2 reads YFSETQ. The CDR3 consists of 15 residues. Trimming stripped 5 bases from V and 1 base from J, with 15 bases between. CDR3 residues: CASSGAGLGNTEAFF. Here the CDR3 DNA reads TGCGCCAGCAGTGGGGCAGGTCTGGGGAACACTGAAGCTTTCTTT.

J is TRBJ2-3 and V is TRBV28; 8 positions agree with TRBD2. J lost 1 base, V lost 2 bases, and 2 bases had no gene match. The CDR3 has 15 residues. Per germline, CDR1 MDHEN and CDR2 SYDVKM. The CDR3 coding sequence is TGTGCCAGCAGTTTAGGGCGGGGGGGCACAGATACGCAGTATTTT. Its translation is CASSLGRGGTDTQYF.

The J gene is TRBJ2-7, the V gene TRBV5-5; 8 positions agree with TRBD1. Germline V CDR1 and CDR2: SGHKS, YYEKEE (reference sequence). After removal of 0 bases from V and 5 bases from J, the junction contained 10 bases not matched to a gene. This CDR3 has 16 residues. The CDR3 sequence: CASSLDSRGRLDEQYV. The CDR3 DNA sequence: TGTGCCAGCAGCTTGGATAGCAGGGGGCGCTTAGACGAGCAGTACGTC.

This chain links TRBV7-9 with TRBJ1-1; 9 positions match TRBD1. The CDR3 is 15 amino acids. The junction had 7 bases not matched to a gene; V was cut back by 5 bases and J by 3 bases. Germline CDR1 SEHNR, CDR2 FQNEAQ (reference sequence). CDR3 residues: CASSTRQGEYTEAFF. The CDR3 nucleotides are TGTGCCAGCAGCACCCGACAGGGGGAATACACTGAAGCTTTCTTT.

The V call is TRBV9, the J call TRBJ2-3; 7 positions match TRBD2. The V segment lost 3 bases and the J segment 3 bases; nucleotides outside the gene matches: 7. Per germline, CDR1 SGDLS and CDR2 YYNGEE. The CDR3 loop spans 15 amino acids. For the CDR3, the DNA is TGTGCCAGCAGCGCATCCGGGACTAAGACAGATACGCAGTATTTT. Translating it yields CASSASGTKTDTQYF.

The chain combines TRBV5-6 with TRBJ1-2; D possibly corresponds to TRBD1 (6 bases). The CDR3 is made up of 15 amino acids. Germline CDR1 SGHDT, CDR2 YYEEEE. V shed 0 bases and J shed 1 base, with 10 bases lying between them. The CDR3 bases are TGTGCCAGCAGCTTGGACAGGGCCCATAACTATGGCTACACCTTC. It encodes CASSLDRAHNYGYTF.

V and J are TRBV9 and TRBJ2-3, with 11 bases identical to TRBD2. This CDR3 is built from 17 residues. Germline V gene lookup returns CDR1 SGDLS and CDR2 YYNGEE. The trim removed 2 bases at V and 0 bases at J, leaving 5 bases unmatched. The CDR3 nucleotides are TGTGCCAGCAGCGTCGCCGGGACTAGCGGAAGCACAGATACGCAGTATTTT. Translated, it gives CASSVAGTSGSTDTQYF.

DNA of the CDR3: TGCGCCAGCAGCGACGGACAGGGGGCTCTTCCCTATAATTCACCCCTCCACTTT. Its translation: CASSDGQGALPYNSPLHF. This chain joins TRBV5-1 and TRBJ1-6, with 11 bases identical to TRBD1. The CDR3 runs 18 residues. Germline CDR1 is SGHRS and CDR2 is YFSETQ. V gave up 4 bases and J gave up 2 bases; unmatched junction bases: 8.

The chain joins TRBV30 to TRBJ1-1; possible D gene TRBD1, 5 bases. V was trimmed by 0 bases and J by 8 bases, leaving 10 bases between them. The CDR3 is 12 residues long. Germline lookup yields CDR1 GTSNPN and CDR2 SVGIG (reference sequence). The CDR3 sequence is CAWSVPAGEAFF. The CDR3, as DNA: TGTGCCTGGAGTGTTCCGGCAGGGGAAGCTTTCTTT.

This chain joins TRBV6-6 and TRBJ2-3; TRBD2 might be the D (6 bases). Germline CDR1 MNHNY, CDR2 SVGAGI (reference sequence). The CDR3 contains 16 residues. The ends were cut back, 6 bases at V and 2 bases at J, with 18 bases in the middle. Here the CDR3 reads CASSPLRERITDTQYF. CDR3 bases: TGTGCCAGCAGCCCGCTCCGGGAGAGGATCACAGATACGCAGTATTTT.

The chain is built from TRBV19 and TRBJ2-1, with D uncertain. The CDR3 extends over 13 amino acids. V lost 3 bases, J lost 4 bases, and 7 bases lay in between. Germline CDR1 and CDR2: LNHDA and SQIVND (reference sequence). The DNA of the CDR3 is TGTGCCAGTAGTATTGGCGGATACAATGAGCAGTTCTTC. It specifies CASSIGGYNEQFF.

The sample holds a few counts of this clone. The genes are TRBV9 and TRBJ1-1; the D gene is possibly TRBD1 (5 bases). CDR3 size: 13 residues. Germline V CDR1 and CDR2: SGDLS, YYNGEE. V was cut by 1 base and J by 11 bases, with 15 bases left in between. The CDR3 is CASSVPGEEKAFF. The CDR3 DNA reads TGTGCCAGCAGCGTACCGGGGGAGGAGAAGGCTTTCTTT.

CDR3 bases: TGTGCCAGCAGCTTGGAGTTGGTGGACAGCCACTATGGCTACACCTTC. Translating it yields CASSLELVDSHYGYTF. The genes are TRBV5-5 and TRBJ1-2; weak D call: TRBD1 (6 bases). Trimming shortened V by 0 bases and J by 3 bases, and 15 bases separated the two germline ends. The germline V gene encodes CDR1 SGHKS and CDR2 YYEKEE (reference sequence). The CDR3 covers 16 residues.

This chain uses TRBV7-8 with TRBJ1-5, with D possibly matching TRBD1 (5 bases). The CDR3 has 15 amino acids. Trimming took 3 bases from V and 6 from J, leaving 15 bases between them. From germline, CDR1 is SGHVS and CDR2 FQNEAQ. This CDR3 is CASSFYQGPSQPQHF. For the CDR3, the DNA is TGTGCCAGCAGCTTCTACCAGGGCCCAAGTCAGCCCCAGCATTTT.

This rearrangement joins TRBV5-1 to TRBJ2-5, with TRBD2 matching 12 bases. Germline CDR1 is SGHRS and CDR2 is YFSETQ. Losses at the gene ends were 4 bases for V and 5 bases for J; bases not matched to a gene: 9. The CDR3 is 16 residues long. CDR3 sequence reads: CASSEGLAGTRETQYF. CDR3 sequence (DNA): TGCGCCAGCAGCGAAGGACTAGCGGGGACCCGGGAGACCCAGTACTTC.

The chain uses TRBV5-4 and TRBJ2-7; D is unresolved. The length of the CDR3 is 13 residues. With 2 bases removed from V and 3 bases from J, the gap between germline ends came to 9 bases. Germline V gene data show CDR1 as SGHNT and CDR2 as YYREEE (reference sequence). CDR3 nucleotides: TGTGCCAGCAGCTTTGGGGTCGACTACGAGCAGTACGTC. Protein product: CASSFGVDYEQYV.

J is TRBJ2-5 and V is TRBV21-1; the tabulated D call, TRBD2, remains unverified against the DNA. TRBV21-1 is an annotated pseudogene. This CDR3 is built from 15 residues. CDR3 in amino acids: CASSRLAGFQETQYF. The CDR3 coding sequence is TGTGCCAGCAGCAGGCTAGCGGGGTTCCAAGAGACCCAGTACTTC.

The chain carries TRBV7-2 and TRBJ2-3; TRBD1 aligns across 8 bases. The V gene's germline CDR1 is SGHTA and CDR2 FQGNSA. Trimming at V came to 5 bases and at J to 1 base, leaving 5 bases not matched to a gene. CDR3 length: 15 amino acids. CDR3 region: CASSTAGQGTDTQYF. The CDR3 DNA reads as TGTGCCAGCAGCACCGCGGGACAGGGCACAGATACGCAGTATTTT.

The rearrangement links TRBV27 to TRBJ2-2, with 11 bases matching TRBD2. Trimming cost V 3 bases and J 0 bases; bases outside gene matches: 6. The germline CDR1 and CDR2 sequences are MNHEY and SMNVEV (reference sequence). This CDR3 is 18 amino acids long. This CDR3 is CASSFIAGGTPNTGELFF. DNA for the CDR3: TGTGCCAGCAGTTTTATAGCGGGGGGGACCCCGAACACCGGGGAGCTGTTTTTT.